This TCR beta chain was sequenced during a study of radiotherapy plus CTLA-4 blockade in lung cancer. Sequencing used immunoSEQ multiplex PCR; TCRdb keeps in-frame clones, though not all of them. The sample consists of 50,000 to 60,000 clones, roughly 80% of them appearing once. V trimming: 1 base; J trimming: 6 bases; junction bases outside the gene matches: 12. The CDR3 contains 16 residues. Germline CDR1 SQVTM, CDR2 ANQGSEA. J is TRBJ2-1 and V is TRBV29-1; TRBD2 aligns across 7 bases. This sequence was found in a human donor with non-small cell lung cancer who had a complete response to radiotherapy plus ipilimumab. Sequenced material: peripheral blood, taken from a patient treated with radiotherapy plus ipilimumab. The CDR3 region is CSVEAPTSRFLNEQFF. CDR3 bases: TGCAGCGTTGAAGCCCCGACTAGCCGATTCCTCAATGAGCAGTTCTTC.